Below are 24 T cell receptor beta chains sequenced from a single sample in a study of blood T cells in healthy people across ages. A second PCR of roughly 7 to 11 cycles used a sample-barcoded 5' primer and a J-beta primer mix. TCRdb analysed the 5' RACE reads with MiXCR anew, one entry per CDR3 protein. The profile shows 450,000 to 650,000 distinct CDR3 sequences, 24% of them singletons. These same records also appear under a second study, on T cells of mothers and their children.

Sequenced input: blood. All receptors derive from a boy between 10 and 17 years old in good health.

V and J are TRBV24-1 and TRBJ1-2; D gene uncertain. The V gene's germline CDR1 is KGHDR and CDR2 SFDVKD. Trimming took 5 bases from V and 2 from J, leaving 11 bases between them. The CDR3 runs 14 residues. CDR3 protein: CATSGRSRNYGYTF. CDR3 nucleotide sequence: TGTGCCACCAGTGGTCGGTCACGAAACTATGGCTACACCTTC.

The chain couples TRBV3-1 to TRBJ2-5; D is uncertain. This CDR3 has 14 amino acids. V was pared by 1 base and J by 4 bases, with 10 bases between. CDR1 is LGHDT, CDR2 YNNKEL, per germline (reference sequence). The CDR3 nucleotides are TGTGCCAGCAGCCAAGGTCCGGGTCGAGAGACCCAGTACTTC. Protein sequence: CASSQGPGRETQYF.

The table lists this clonotype with a few counts. The V and J genes are TRBV14 and TRBJ2-1; 9 nucleotides match TRBD2. The germline CDR1 and CDR2 sequences are SGHDN and FVKESK. The CDR3 has 18 amino acids. The ends lost 0 bases at V and 6 bases at J; junction bases unmatched: 12. The CDR3 bases are TGTGCCAGCAGCCAAGAGGATCTGCGGGTAGCGGGAGCCAATGAGCAGTTCTTC. This gives the protein CASSQEDLRVAGANEQFF. The complete variable domain, with remaining parts taken from reference TRBV14 and TRBJ2-1, reads EAGVTQFPSHSVIEKGQTVTLRCDPISGHDNLYWYRRVMGKEIKFLLHFVKESKQDESGMPNNRFLAERTGGTYSTLKVQPAELEDSGVYFCASSQEDLRVAGANEQFFGPGTRLTVL.

The rearrangement uses TRBV11-2 and TRBJ2-5; TRBD1 or TRBD2 may be the D gene (6 bases each). V was shortened by 1 base and J by 5 bases, with 14 bases between the two germline ends. Germline CDR1 SGHAT, CDR2 FQNNGV. The CDR3 is 15 residues long. The CDR3 region is CASSLVGGGGETQYF. DNA for the CDR3: TGTGCCAGCAGCTTAGTAGGGGGTGGGGGGGAGACCCAGTACTTC.

The V gene is TRBV4-1, the J gene TRBJ2-7; TRBD1 matches 7 bases. This CDR3 contains 15 residues. Germline values: CDR1 MGHRA, CDR2 YSYEKL. With V trimmed by 1 base and J by 3 bases, 6 bases remained unmatched. The CDR3 coding sequence is TGCGCCAGCAGCCAAGGAGGGGGCGCCCTCTACGAGCAGTACTTC. Its protein is CASSQGGGALYEQYF.

This CDR3 is CASSLDGQGSYATQYF. CDR3 DNA: TGCGCCAGCAGCTTGGATGGACAGGGGAGTTATGCGACCCAGTACTTC. The chain employs TRBV5-1 and TRBJ2-5; 9 bases are shared with TRBD1. Trimming removed 0 bases from V and 7 bases from J; junction bases left unmatched: 10. In germline, CDR1 is SGHRS, CDR2 YFSETQ. The CDR3 runs to 16 residues.

This clonotype was detected a few times. The chain combines TRBV12-3 or TRBV12-4 with TRBJ2-3; no firm D call. The CDR3 extends over 14 amino acids. V dropped 5 bases and J dropped 4 bases, with 13 bases sitting between them. The CDR3 loop reads CASSAMPRADTQYF. CDR3 sequence (DNA): TGTGCCAGCAGTGCGATGCCCCGGGCAGATACGCAGTATTTT.

This clonotype was recorded a few times. This chain connects TRBV12-3 or TRBV12-4 to TRBJ2-5; 12 nucleotides align to TRBD2. The CDR3 loop spans 16 amino acids. V lost 4 bases, J lost 0 bases, and 3 bases stayed unmatched. The CDR3 sequence: CASSSRLAGDQETQYF. In DNA, the CDR3 is TGTGCCAGCAGTTCCCGACTAGCGGGAGACCAAGAGACCCAGTACTTC.

This clonotype occurred many times. V gene TRBV5-6 combines with J gene TRBJ2-1; TRBD2 matches 9 bases. The germline CDR1 and CDR2 sequences are SGHDT and YYEEEE. The CDR3 contains 16 residues. Trimming took 5 bases from V and 0 from J; bases not matched to a gene: 6. In DNA, the CDR3 is TGTGCCAGCAGTCCCCTAGCGGGGAGCTCCTACAATGAGCAGTTCTTC. Amino acid sequence: CASSPLAGSSYNEQFF.

The J gene is TRBJ2-5, the V gene TRBV29-1, with D unresolved. Trimming shortened V by 0 bases and J by 2 bases, and 10 bases separated the two germline ends. Germline V gene sequence: CDR1 SQVTM, CDR2 ANQGSEA. The CDR3 totals 14 residues. CDR3 loop: CSVEDRRPQETQYF. CDR3 sequence (DNA): TGCAGCGTTGAAGACCGGCGGCCTCAAGAGACCCAGTACTTC.

This clonotype occurred once. The chain is built from TRBV7-2 and TRBJ1-4; D may be TRBD1 (5 bases). This CDR3 comprises 14 residues. V was trimmed by 6 bases and J by 2 bases, leaving 10 bases between them. Per germline, CDR1 SGHTA and CDR2 FQGNSA. The CDR3 nucleotides read TGTGCCAGCAGTAGGGGCCCCACTAATGAAAAACTGTTTTTT. Its translation: CASSRGPTNEKLFF. Full variable domain (remainder filled in from reference TRBV7-2 and TRBJ1-4): GAGVSQSPSNKVTEKGKDVELRCDPISGHTALYWYRQSLGQGLEFLIYFQGNSAPDKSGLPSDRFSAERTGGSVSTLTIQRTQQEDSAVYLCASSRGPTNEKLFFGSGTQLSVL.

J is TRBJ1-1 and V is TRBV7-2; 10 nucleotides match TRBD1. This CDR3 has 17 residues. Germline CDR1 is SGHTA and CDR2 is FQGNSA. The J segment lost 1 base and the V segment lost 1 base, leaving 6 bases of the junction unmatched. The CDR3 reads CASSLEGQGFENTEAFF. CDR3 DNA: TGTGCCAGCAGCTTAGAGGGACAGGGGTTCGAGAACACTGAAGCTTTCTTT.

Here the CDR3 DNA reads TGTGCCAGCAGTTTTTTGGAACAGGGGAATATTCCCACAGATACGCAGTATTTT. This sequence encodes CASSFLEQGNIPTDTQYF. This rearrangement joins TRBV28 to TRBJ2-3; 7 positions match TRBD1. V trimming: 3 bases; J trimming: 2 bases; junction bases outside the gene matches: 14. This CDR3 has 18 amino acids. The V gene's germline CDR1 is MDHEN and CDR2 SYDVKM.

The chain combines TRBV7-2 with TRBJ2-5; TRBD2 aligns across 9 bases. The J call is doubtful: the DNA matches TRBJ2-1 better. CDR3 length: 14 amino acids. Germline values: CDR1 SGHTA, CDR2 FQGNSA. This CDR3 is CASSPTGLASEQFF. The CDR3 bases are TGTGCCAGCAGCCCGACGGGACTAGCAAGTGAGCAGTTCTTC.

V usage is TRBV5-1 and J usage is TRBJ2-7; D remains unclear. This CDR3 spans 14 amino acids. V was trimmed by 0 bases and J by 3 bases, leaving 10 bases between them. CDR1 is SGHRS, CDR2 YFSETQ, per germline. The CDR3 loop is CASSLEYRNYEQYF. The CDR3 region has the DNA TGCGCCAGCAGCTTGGAGTACCGGAACTACGAGCAGTACTTC.

This clonotype turned up a few times. The rearrangement uses TRBV7-3 and TRBJ2-5, with D tentatively TRBD2 (6 bases). V shed 2 bases and J shed 4 bases, with 14 bases lying between them. CDR3 length equals 15 residues. The germline V gene encodes CDR1 SGHTA and CDR2 FQGTGA. The CDR3 protein is CASSLERARRETQYF. CDR3 nucleotide sequence: TGTGCCAGCAGCTTAGAGCGGGCCCGCAGAGAGACCCAGTACTTC.

This clonotype has just a few counts. This sequence joins TRBV6-2 or TRBV6-3 and TRBJ2-7; D unclear. Germline assignment: CDR1 MNHEY and CDR2 SVGEGT. There are 11 residues in the CDR3. Trimming took 6 bases from V and 7 from J, leaving 10 bases between them. CDR3 amino acids: CASSRSLEQYF. The CDR3 coding sequence is TGTGCCAGCAGCCGGTCCTTGGAGCAGTACTTC.

This clonotype was found many times. This sequence joins TRBV7-2 and TRBJ2-1, with TRBD2 identical over 8 bases. CDR1 is SGHTA, CDR2 FQGNSA, per germline. V trimming: 1 base; J trimming: 1 base; junction bases outside the gene matches: 3. There are 16 residues in the CDR3. Here the CDR3 DNA reads TGTGCCAGCAGCTTAGGCGGGGGGCTATCCTACAATGAGCAGTTCTTC. It translates to CASSLGGGLSYNEQFF.

The chain recombines TRBV7-2 with TRBJ2-5; TRBD1 matches 12 bases. The J call may be faulty, since TRBJ2-7 better matches the DNA end. CDR1 and CDR2 (germline): SGHTA, FQGNSA. The CDR3 is 16 residues long. The CDR3 protein is CASSPAPGQGAYEQYF. DNA for the CDR3: TGTGCCAGCAGCCCTGCACCGGGACAGGGGGCGTACGAGCAGTACTTC.

V usage is TRBV5-6 and J usage is TRBJ2-5, with a weak D call TRBD2 (6 bases). With 2 bases removed from V and 2 bases from J, the gap between germline ends came to 13 bases. There are 15 residues in the CDR3. Germline values: CDR1 SGHDT, CDR2 YYEEEE. The CDR3 here is CASSFRTTLQETQYF. The DNA of the CDR3 is TGTGCCAGCAGCTTCCGGACTACCTTACAAGAGACCCAGTACTTC.

This chain links TRBV7-8 with TRBJ2-7; unclear D gene. Trimming removed 4 bases from V and 4 bases from J, with 11 bases in between. The CDR3 has 13 residues. Germline CDR1 and CDR2: SGHVS and FQNEAQ. The CDR3 reads CASSSETEYEQYF. The DNA for the CDR3 is TGTGCCAGCAGCTCCGAAACAGAGTACGAGCAGTACTTC.

This clonotype has only a few counts. V usage is TRBV7-9 and J usage is TRBJ1-2; D remains ambiguous. V lost 2 bases and J lost 7, with 14 bases in between. CDR1 and CDR2 from the germline V gene are SEHNR and FQNEAQ (reference sequence). This CDR3 region has 14 residues. Written as DNA, the CDR3 is TGTGCCAGCAGCTTAACGGGCGGGGTTTTTGGCTACACCTTC. Protein: CASSLTGGVFGYTF.

The chain employs TRBV20-1 and TRBJ2-5; 9 positions agree with TRBD1. The ends lost 6 bases at V and 0 bases at J; junction bases unmatched: 8. The germline CDR1 and CDR2 sequences are DFQATT and SNEGSKA (reference sequence). The CDR3 is made up of 15 amino acids. The CDR3 loop is CSAADRGANQETQYF. The CDR3 nucleotides are TGCAGTGCGGCAGACAGGGGGGCAAACCAAGAGACCCAGTACTTC.

The chain joins TRBV7-2 to TRBJ2-7; D not resolved. Germline V gene lookup returns CDR1 SGHTA and CDR2 FQGNSA. V lost 5 bases, J lost 11 bases, and 16 bases lay in between. This CDR3 contains 12 residues. Written as DNA, the CDR3 is TGTGCCAGCAGCCTAGAGGTGGGCCTTGAGTACTTC. Its translation: CASSLEVGLEYF.